What follows are 24 T cell receptor beta chains derived from one specimen sequenced in a study of cytotoxic CD8 clonotypes in ibrutinib-treated CLL. Sequencing was performed with immunoSEQ multiplex PCR; in TCRdb, only in-frame clones are kept and a portion is missing. The repertoire includes approximately 280,000 clones, about 72% of them detected once, and about 5% sits in the top ten. The sequenced sample was PBMCs, obtained at disease progression, from a patient treated with ibrutinib. These receptors were taken from a human donor with chronic lymphocytic leukemia.

The chain joins TRBV15 to TRBJ2-5, with D possibly matching TRBD1 (6 bases). Between the trimmed V and J ends, which lost 3 bases and 4 bases, there was a span of 18 bases. The CDR3 covers 16 residues. In germline, CDR1 is LNHNV, CDR2 YYDKDF (reference sequence). CDR3 nucleotides: TGTGCCACCAGCAGTTCCCCAGGGGCCAGAGCAGAGACCCAGTACTTC. The encoded protein is CATSSSPGARAETQYF. The full variable domain, completed using reference TRBV15 and TRBJ2-5, is DAMVIQNPRYQVTQFGKPVTLSCSQTLNHNVMYWYQQKSSQAPKLLFHYYDKDFNNEADTPDNFQSRRPNTSFCFLDIRSPGLGDTAMYLCATSSSPGARAETQYFGPGTRLLVL.

The chain joins TRBV29-1 to TRBJ1-1; tentative D call: TRBD1 (5 bases). The CDR3 length is 12 residues. Deletions cut 6 bases from V and 11 bases from J, with 19 bases between. In germline, CDR1 is SQVTM, CDR2 ANQGSEA. The CDR3 loop reads CSVLREPGVAFF. CDR3 bases: TGCAGCGTCCTCAGGGAACCCGGGGTTGCTTTCTTT.

The chain uses TRBV6-5 and TRBJ2-2, with 9 nucleotides matching TRBD1. The length of the CDR3 is 14 residues. Germline V gene sequence: CDR1 MNHEY, CDR2 SVGAGI. The V gene end was trimmed by 6 bases and the J gene end by 6 bases; junction bases not matched to a gene: 5. The CDR3 DNA reads as TGTGCCAGCAGAAAGGACAGGGGTGCCGGGGAGCTGTTTTTT. Residues: CASRKDRGAGELFF.

V gene TRBV6-5 combines with J gene TRBJ1-2, with 8 bases that match TRBD1. Germline CDR1 reads MNHEY; CDR2 reads SVGAGI. With 1 base clipped from V and 4 bases from J, the junction kept 5 bases outside the gene matches. The CDR3 spans 15 residues. CDR3 nucleotides: TGTGCCAGCAGTTACTTCGGACAGGGAATCTATGGCTACACCTTC. It is translated as CASSYFGQGIYGYTF.

This rearrangement joins TRBV4-2 to TRBJ2-7; tentatively, D is TRBD2 (6 bases). Per the germline V gene, CDR1 is LGHNA and CDR2 is YNFKEQ. V lost 0 bases, J lost 0 bases, and 12 bases lay in between. This CDR3 spans 16 amino acids. The CDR3 protein is CASSQDSGDPSYEQYF. CDR3 in DNA: TGTGCCAGCAGCCAAGATTCGGGGGACCCCTCCTACGAGCAGTACTTC.

V is TRBV5-1 and J is TRBJ2-5; 8 positions agree with TRBD2. The CDR3 runs to 17 residues. The germline V gene has CDR1 SGHRS and CDR2 YFSETQ. Trimming at V came to 3 bases and at J to 4 bases, leaving 14 bases not matched to a gene. The DNA for the CDR3 is TGCGCCAGCAGCTGGAGTTGGGTAGCGGGGCCGAGAGAGACCCAGTACTTC. This sequence encodes CASSWSWVAGPRETQYF. Supplemented by reference TRBV5-1 and TRBJ2-5, the full variable domain reads KAGVTQTPRYLIKTRGQQVTLSCSPISGHRSVSWYQQTPGQGLQFLFEYFSETQRNKGNFPGRFSGRQFSNSRSEMNVSTLELGDSALYLCASSWSWVAGPRETQYFGPGTRLLVL.

This rearrangement joins TRBV29-1 to TRBJ2-1; 8 bases agree with TRBD2. CDR3 size: 15 residues. Germline V lookup: CDR1 SQVTM, CDR2 ANQGSEA. The V segment lost 8 bases and the J segment 5 bases; nucleotides outside the gene matches: 14. The CDR3 nucleotides are TGCAGCTCGTCGCGTGTCGGACTAGCACACAATGAGCAGTTCTTC. Its translation: CSSSRVGLAHNEQFF.

This clone was seen a few times. The chain uses TRBV4-1 and TRBJ1-2; 10 bases map to TRBD1. The germline CDR1 and CDR2 sequences are MGHRA and YSYEKL. V dropped 3 bases and J dropped 5; count of bases not matched to a gene: 9. The CDR3 is 16 amino acids. The CDR3 DNA is TGCGCCAGCAGCCATGTTTCCCGGGACAGGGGTTATGGCTACACCTTC. Translating gives CASSHVSRDRGYGYTF.

The chain has TRBV18 and TRBJ2-5; 10 bases are a match to TRBD1. The CDR3 spans 15 residues. V lost 6 bases and J lost 8; bases outside the gene matches: 12. The germline V gene has CDR1 KGHSH and CDR2 LQKENI. The CDR3 nucleotides read TGTGCCAGCTCTTCGGGACAGGGGCATCGAGGAACCCAGTACTTC. Translating it yields CASSSGQGHRGTQYF. The whole variable domain, filled in from reference TRBV18 and TRBJ2-5, reads NAGVMQNPRHLVRRRGQEARLRCSPMKGHSHVYWYRQLPEEGLKFMVYLQKENIIDESGMPKERFSAEFPKEGPSILRIQQVVRGDSAAYFCASSSGQGHRGTQYFGPGTRLLVL.

The chain links TRBV18 to TRBJ2-5, with a weak D call TRBD2 (5 bases). From germline, CDR1 is KGHSH and CDR2 LQKENI. CDR3 length: 14 residues. V was clipped by 8 bases and J by 5 bases, with 18 bases between them. The CDR3 DNA follows: TGTGCCAGCCTTGCTGACTTCCTAGCCGAGACCCAGTACTTC. Translated: CASLADFLAETQYF.

The chain is built from TRBV10-3 and TRBJ2-3; 15 bases match TRBD2. The CDR3 extends over 17 amino acids. Germline values: CDR1 ENHRY, CDR2 SYGVKD. V dropped 5 bases and J dropped 2; count of bases not matched to a gene: 5. CDR3 coding DNA: TGTGCCATCAGTACGGGACTAGCGGGAGGTGACACAGATACGCAGTATTTT. Protein product: CAISTGLAGGDTDTQYF.

The chain recombines TRBV9 with TRBJ1-6; D is possibly TRBD1 (5 bases). Trimming removed 3 bases from V and 9 bases from J, with 13 bases in between. The CDR3 is made up of 14 amino acids. The V gene's germline CDR1 is SGDLS and CDR2 YYNGEE. The CDR3 sequence is CASSGRAVGSPLHF. The CDR3 nucleotides read TGTGCCAGCAGCGGCAGGGCTGTGGGTTCACCCCTCCACTTT.

This clone was seen a few times. V is TRBV10-3 and J is TRBJ2-7; D is possibly TRBD1 (5 bases). The CDR3 extends over 13 amino acids. V lost 4 bases and J lost 3, with 10 bases in between. Per germline, CDR1 ENHRY and CDR2 SYGVKD. The CDR3: CAISATGVYEQYF. The CDR3 DNA sequence: TGTGCCATCAGTGCTACAGGAGTCTACGAGCAGTACTTC.

The chain employs TRBV29-1 and TRBJ2-7, with 8 positions matching TRBD1. V dropped 2 bases and J dropped 7; count of bases not matched to a gene: 13. The CDR3 is 15 amino acids. Germline lookup yields CDR1 SQVTM and CDR2 ANQGSEA. CDR3 sequence reads: CSVERGTGVPREQYF. The CDR3 DNA reads TGCAGCGTTGAAAGGGGGACAGGCGTACCGAGGGAGCAGTACTTC.

This chain joins TRBV10-2 and TRBJ1-4; 9 bases line up with TRBD1. The CDR3 loop spans 18 amino acids. The V gene's germline CDR1 is WSHSY and CDR2 SAAADI. J gave up 5 bases and V 1 base, and 11 bases lay outside the gene matches. CDR3 in amino acids: CASSEFGTGLSSNEKLFF. The CDR3 nucleotides read TGCGCCAGCAGTGAGTTCGGGACAGGGCTCTCATCGAATGAAAAACTGTTTTTT.

The rearrangement joins TRBV9 to TRBJ2-7; D is uncertain. The V end lost 0 bases, the J end lost 3 bases, and 10 bases lay between the germline ends. CDR1 and CDR2 from the germline V gene are SGDLS and YYNGEE. The CDR3 contains 14 residues. The CDR3 region has the DNA TGTGCCAGCAGCGTAGGGCTGCCCATCTACGAGCAGTACTTC. This gives the protein CASSVGLPIYEQYF.

The chain recombines TRBV25-1 with TRBJ2-5, with TRBD1 matching over 8 bases. Germline assignment: CDR1 MGHDK and CDR2 SYGVNS. V lost 1 base and J lost 2; bases outside the gene matches: 3. There are 15 residues in the CDR3. This chain's CDR3 is CASSELGQAQETQYF. In DNA form, the CDR3 reads TGTGCCAGCAGTGAATTGGGACAGGCTCAAGAGACCCAGTACTTC. The whole variable domain, remainder taken from reference TRBV25-1 and TRBJ2-5, is EADIYQTPRYLVIGTGKKITLECSQTMGHDKMYWYQQDPGMELHLIHYSYGVNSTEKGDLSSESTVSRIRTEHFPLTLESARPSHTSQYLCASSELGQAQETQYFGPGTRLLVL.

V and J are TRBV6-5 and TRBJ1-2, with TRBD1 identical over 10 bases. V was clipped by 4 bases and J by 3 bases; unmatched bases: 5. The germline gives CDR1 MNHEY, CDR2 SVGAGI. There are 15 residues in the CDR3. The CDR3 region has the DNA TGTGCCAGCAGTTCCGGGACAGGGGCACACTATGGCTACACCTTC. Translating it yields CASSSGTGAHYGYTF.

As for this clone: The junction shows a germline mismatch at one end, possibly a read error. The chain joins TRBV2 to TRBJ2-2; D might be TRBD2 (6 bases). The CDR3 loop spans 13 amino acids. CDR1 SNHLY and CDR2 FYNNEI come from the germline V gene. CDR3: CTSTGLITGELFF. The DNA of the CDR3 is TGTACCAGCACGGGACTCATCACCGGGGAGCTGTTTTTT.

The rearrangement joins TRBV5-4 to TRBJ1-2; D gene ambiguous. The CDR3 length is 15 residues. Germline V CDR1 and CDR2: SGHNT, YYREEE (reference sequence). The germline V and J ends were trimmed by 4 bases and 4 bases, with 17 bases remaining between them. The CDR3 coding sequence is TGTGCCAGCAGCACCTGGCCCACTTCGGGCTATGGCTACACCTTC. Amino acids: CASSTWPTSGYGYTF.

The chain joins TRBV18 to TRBJ2-1; TRBD2 matches at 7 bases. Trimming cost V 2 bases and J 8 bases; bases outside gene matches: 3. This CDR3 is built from 13 residues. From germline, CDR1 is KGHSH and CDR2 LQKENI. In nucleotides, the CDR3 is TGTGCCAGCTCACCAATAACTAGCGATGAGCAGTTCTTC. Its translation is CASSPITSDEQFF.

This clone occurred once. The chain is built from TRBV9 and TRBJ2-1, with 8 nucleotides matching TRBD1. The CDR3 covers 13 residues. J was trimmed by 4 bases and V by 6 bases; bases with no gene match: 3. From germline, CDR1 is SGDLS and CDR2 YYNGEE. The CDR3 DNA sequence: TGTGCCAGCACGCGGACAGGGTACAATGAGCAGTTCTTC. Translation: CASTRTGYNEQFF.

This rearrangement joins TRBV19 to TRBJ2-7, with TRBD2 matching 7 bases. This CDR3 comprises 17 residues. Looked up from germline, CDR1 is LNHDA and CDR2 is SQIVND (reference sequence). V trimming: 7 bases; J trimming: 1 base; junction bases outside the gene matches: 16. CDR3 sequence reads: CASKGASRGGLSYEQYF. The CDR3 DNA reads as TGTGCCAGTAAGGGAGCCTCCCGCGGGGGTTTGTCCTACGAGCAGTACTTC.

The chain combines TRBV4-2 with TRBJ2-4, with 16 positions matching TRBD2. Germline CDR1 and CDR2: LGHNA and YNFKEQ. The CDR3 consists of 23 residues. The V gene end was trimmed by 1 base and the J gene end by 1 base; junction bases not matched to a gene: 16. In DNA, the CDR3 is TGTGCCAGCAGCCAAGTTTCCGTCGAACCGGGACTAGCGGGGGGGCTGGCCAAAAACATTCAGTACTTC. Translated, it gives CASSQVSVEPGLAGGLAKNIQYF.